The 11 T cell receptor beta chains below come from one sample, sequenced in a study of shared clonotypes between healthy human individuals. Naive CD8 cells lacked CD45RO and underwent positive selection for CCR7, leaving out terminally differentiated effector memory CD45RA+ cells. Method: immunoSEQ multiplex PCR; TCRdb's copy keeps in-frame clones and lacks some. The sample yields about 2.1 million clones, around 93% seen once. Sequences were obtained from naive CD8+ T cells from PBMCs. The receptors were gathered from a young man in good health. Some clones in this sample may be carry-over from other donors' samples.

The chain carries TRBV9 and TRBJ2-7; 9 bases agree with TRBD2. Germline CDR1 is SGDLS and CDR2 is YYNGEE. The CDR3 runs to 18 residues. Unmatched junction bases numbered 23, after V lost 4 bases and J lost 9 bases. The CDR3 protein is CASSPTGHLTSGPYMQYF. In DNA, the CDR3 is TGTGCCAGCAGCCCTACTGGCCACCTGACTAGCGGACCCTACATGCAGTACTTC.

Concerning this clone: This CDR3 is also generated by other DNA sequences in the sample. The V and J genes are TRBV6-5 and TRBJ2-5; D may correspond to TRBD1 or TRBD2 (5 bases each). There are 13 residues in the CDR3. V shed 3 bases and J shed 5 bases, with 10 bases lying between them. From germline, CDR1 is MNHEY and CDR2 SVGAGI. CDR3 sequence: CASSYEGRETQYF. The CDR3 DNA reads TGTGCCAGCAGTTATGAGGGACGGGAGACCCAGTACTTC.

J is TRBJ2-3 and V is TRBV13; D is unclear. Germline V gene sequence: CDR1 PRHDT, CDR2 FYEKMQ (reference sequence). The CDR3 is 15 amino acids. Trimming removed 2 bases at V and 3 bases at J, with 12 bases between. For the CDR3, the DNA is TGTGCCAGCAGCTTAAAATTTTTGGGGACAGATACGCAGTATTTT. This translates into CASSLKFLGTDTQYF.

The chain couples TRBV5-1 to TRBJ1-2; TRBD1 matches 7 bases. Per germline, CDR1 SGHRS and CDR2 YFSETQ. Germline trimming cut 3 bases from V and 10 bases from J; bases unmatched to any gene: 6. This CDR3 comprises 12 residues. The CDR3 sequence is CASSWDSALYTF. The CDR3 region has the DNA TGCGCCAGCAGCTGGGACAGTGCACTCTACACCTTC.

This clone came up a few times. The V call is TRBV4-2, the J call TRBJ1-5; D gene unclear. Germline CDR1 and CDR2: LGHNA and YNFKEQ. This CDR3 is 15 amino acids long. Trimming cost V 0 bases and J 0 bases, with 6 bases left between them. The DNA of the CDR3 is TGTGCCAGCAGCCAAGATGGGGATAGCAATCAGCCCCAGCATTTT. Translation: CASSQDGDSNQPQHF.

This sequence joins TRBV7-9 and TRBJ2-1, with 8 nucleotides matching TRBD1. Germline CDR1 SEHNR, CDR2 FQNEAQ (reference sequence). This CDR3 has 18 residues. Trimming at V came to 4 bases and at J to 5 bases, leaving 16 bases not matched to a gene. The CDR3 sequence: CASSWPVFQGAANNEQFF. The CDR3 bases are TGTGCCAGCAGCTGGCCCGTTTTCCAGGGGGCGGCGAACAATGAGCAGTTCTTC.

V and J are TRBV7-8 and TRBJ1-2, with unresolved D. CDR3 length: 16 amino acids. CDR1 and CDR2 from the germline V gene are SGHVS and FQNEAQ. The ends were cut back, 0 bases at V and 0 bases at J, with 11 bases in the middle. CDR3 sequence (DNA): TGTGCCAGCAGCTTAGCTCCTTTGGGCGCTAACTATGGCTACACCTTC. This translates into CASSLAPLGANYGYTF.

The rearrangement uses TRBV19 and TRBJ1-4; D call uncertain. Trimming removed 6 bases at V and 7 bases at J, with 12 bases between. The length of the CDR3 is 13 residues. Per germline, CDR1 LNHDA and CDR2 SQIVND (reference sequence). The CDR3 is CASRPLETEKLFF. In DNA form, the CDR3 reads TGTGCCAGTAGGCCGCTTGAGACTGAAAAACTGTTTTTT.

The rearrangement uses TRBV6-5 and TRBJ1-1; 7 bases agree with TRBD1. The germline gives CDR1 MNHEY, CDR2 SVGAGI. This CDR3 has 13 residues. V was clipped by 6 bases and J by 6 bases; unmatched bases: 7. The CDR3 sequence is CASSTHRGAEAFF. In nucleotides, the CDR3 is TGTGCCAGCAGCACTCACAGGGGCGCTGAAGCTTTCTTT.

The chain has TRBV5-1 and TRBJ1-4; weak D call: TRBD1 (5 bases). Trimming removed 4 bases from V and 4 bases from J, with 14 bases in between. The V gene's germline CDR1 is SGHRS and CDR2 YFSETQ. The CDR3 runs to 15 residues. CDR3 bases: TGCGCCAGCAGCACCGTAGGGGCGGGTAATGAAAAACTGTTTTTT. Protein: CASSTVGAGNEKLFF.

This clone was seen once. The chain couples TRBV6-6 to TRBJ2-7; 7 bases map to TRBD1. V lost 0 bases and J lost 5; bases outside the gene matches: 10. The CDR3 runs 16 residues. Germline V lookup: CDR1 MNHNY, CDR2 SVGAGI (reference sequence). The DNA of the CDR3 is TGTGCCAGCAGTTACTCGCGGTACGGACAGGTCAACGAGCAGTACTTC. It encodes CASSYSRYGQVNEQYF.